The present T cell receptor (beta chain) was sequenced within a study of beta chain features in type 1 diabetes. Overall study context: Healthy donors, compared against patients, showed similar age, gender and cell yields. Study-wide points: Although PCR might favor shorter templates, it would do so equally in patients and controls. At VDJ recombination sites, type 1 diabetes patients had fewer insertions and more deleted nucleotides. cDNA sequencing could over-represent cells with high TCR expression. TCRB CDR3 length was moderately but significantly reduced in all four CD4+ subsets of Type 1 diabetes patients.

About this clone itself: Its specificity is not known.

With 6 bases removed from V and 2 bases from J, the gap between germline ends came to 10 bases. This CDR3 is built from 13 residues. Per germline, CDR1 SNHLY and CDR2 FYNNEI. Reverse transcribing all isolated RNA meant expressed TCRB transcripts were sequenced. Only in-frame clones appear in the TCRdb table, and some are missing; sequencing was by immunoSEQ multiplex PCR. The sample shows a few hundred thousand clones, 11% of them seen only once. The sequence was collected from a man aged 30-40 years with type 1 diabetes. The sequenced material came from naive CD4+ T cells from blood. V gene TRBV2 combines with J gene TRBJ2-5; D possibly corresponds to TRBD1 (6 bases). The CDR3 region is CASREDRQETQYF. As DNA, the CDR3 is TGTGCCAGCAGGGAGGACAGACAAGAGACCCAGTACTTC.